This is a list of T cell receptor beta chains from one sample in a study of response to subunit inactivated influenza vaccine. TCRdb processed the RT-PCR reads anew with MiXCR; each CDR3 protein has one entry. The sample carries about 520,000 distinct CDR3 sequences, roughly 25% recorded once. The sequencing here drew on CD4+ T cells sorted from PBMCs, taken more than 4 days after vaccination. The receptors here all came from a man aged 45-65 years who received an inactivated influenza vaccine. CDR3s include the opening cysteine and the closing phenylalanine or tryptophan. The order of the fields is clone size, V gene, D gene, J gene, CDR3 protein, CDR3 DNA. D genes are given only for firm matches. Not all rows give a size; the values are once, few, many and, for expanded clones, a class.

abundance: NA; v_gene: TRBV27; d_gene: NA; j_gene: TRBJ1-2; CDR3aa: CASSLRGTKLTGRLGYTF; CDR3nt: TGTGCCAGCAGTTTACGGGGGACTAAACTCACAGGGAGACTGGGCTACACCTTC
abundance: NA; v_gene: TRBV10-3; d_gene: NA; j_gene: TRBJ2-7; CDR3aa: CAISGGGTSYEQYF; CDR3nt: TGTGCCATCAGTGGCGGAGGTACCTCCTACGAGCAGTACTTC
abundance: few; v_gene: TRBV16; d_gene: NA; j_gene: TRBJ2-1; CDR3aa: CASSQRSYNEQFF; CDR3nt: TGTGCCAGCAGCCAAAGGTCTTACAATGAGCAGTTCTTC
abundance: NA; v_gene: TRBV5-1; d_gene: TRBD1; j_gene: TRBJ1-2; CDR3aa: CASSSGQGAYGYTF; CDR3nt: TGCGCCAGCAGCTCGGGACAGGGGGCCTATGGCTACACCTTC
abundance: NA; v_gene: TRBV20-1; d_gene: TRBD2; j_gene: TRBJ2-7; CDR3aa: CSARDPSGRSSEQYF; CDR3nt: TGCAGTGCTAGAGATCCTAGCGGGAGGTCTTCCGAGCAGTACTTC
abundance: few; v_gene: TRBV5-1; d_gene: NA; j_gene: TRBJ1-6; CDR3aa: CASSSRQLNNSPLHF; CDR3nt: TGCGCCAGCAGCAGCCGACAGTTAAATAATTCACCCCTCCACTTT
abundance: NA; v_gene: TRBV28; d_gene: NA; j_gene: TRBJ2-7; CDR3aa: CASSFWGYLSSYEQYF; CDR3nt: TGTGCCAGCAGTTTTTGGGGTTACCTTAGCTCCTACGAGCAGTACTTC
abundance: few; v_gene: TRBV20-1; d_gene: NA; j_gene: TRBJ1-2; CDR3aa: CSAREGDRTYNYGYTF; CDR3nt: TGCAGTGCTAGAGAAGGTGACAGGACTTATAACTATGGCTACACCTTC
abundance: NA; v_gene: TRBV14; d_gene: NA; j_gene: TRBJ2-1; CDR3aa: CASSQWSAGSYNEQFF; CDR3nt: TGTGCCAGCAGCCAATGGTCAGCGGGTTCCTACAATGAGCAGTTCTTC
abundance: NA; v_gene: TRBV10-1; d_gene: TRBD1; j_gene: TRBJ1-1; CDR3aa: CASSRAGGAAEAFF; CDR3nt: TGCGCCAGCAGCCGGGCAGGGGGCGCCGCTGAAGCTTTCTTT
abundance: NA; v_gene: TRBV14; d_gene: TRBD2; j_gene: TRBJ2-3; CDR3aa: CASSQDPSGRAIDTQYF; CDR3nt: TGTGCCAGCAGCCAAGATCCTAGCGGGAGGGCAATCGATACGCAGTATTTT
abundance: NA; v_gene: TRBV28; d_gene: NA; j_gene: TRBJ2-7; CDR3aa: CASRSSAYEQYF; CDR3nt: TGTGCCAGCAGATCTAGCGCCTACGAGCAGTACTTC
abundance: NA; v_gene: TRBV6-1; d_gene: NA; j_gene: TRBJ1-6; CDR3aa: CASHPAGNNSPLHF; CDR3nt: TGTGCCAGTCACCCCGCGGGGAATAATTCACCCCTCCACTTT